This TCR beta chain was profiled in a study of shared T cell receptors in the human thymus. The assay was immunoSEQ multiplex PCR, and TCRdb's table has in-frame clones only and misses some. The table includes hundreds of thousands of clones, more than 75% detected once. Unmatched junction bases numbered 4, after V lost 0 bases and J lost 4 bases. The germline V gene encodes CDR1 MNHEY and CDR2 SMNVEV (reference sequence). This CDR3 spans 15 amino acids. The same sample was also studied in work on human thymus T cells. That study reports: The thymus was resected at corrective cardiac surgery.

This clonotype originated in a boy in the first two years of life with a congenital heart defect. The sequenced material came from thymocytes. This rearrangement joins TRBV27 to TRBJ1-2, with TRBD1 matching over 8 bases. Written as DNA, the CDR3 is TGTGCCAGCAGTTTATCGGCAGGGGGCGGCTATGGCTACACCTTC. Protein: CASSLSAGGGYGYTF.